This entry is about one T cell receptor (beta chain). The antigen is not known. Some clones are missing from TCRdb's copy, which holds only in-frame ones; the method was immunoSEQ multiplex PCR. The sample holds fewer than 70,000 clones, about 87% seen once. The time point is: week 5, during vaccination. Mutant IDH1 20-mer peptide, at 300 ug, made up each vaccine dose, with topical imiquimod. The donor cohort comprised cases of new WHO grade 3 or 4 IDH1-mutant, ATRX-lost astrocytoma. The length of the CDR3 is 14 residues. The ends lost 8 bases at V and 1 base at J; junction bases unmatched: 4. CDR1 and CDR2 from the germline V gene are MNHEY and SVGAGI. This record belongs to a study of a mutant IDH1 vaccine in newly diagnosed glioma.

This specimen was PBMCs, taken from a glioma patient whose treatment included an IDH1 peptide vaccine. The receptor was derived from a woman aged 40 to 49 with glioma. The chain links TRBV6-5 to TRBJ2-2, with 7 bases aligning to TRBD2. The DNA for the CDR3 is TGTGCCAGCGGGGCTAGCGGGAACACCGGGGAGCTGTTTTTT. This sequence encodes CASGASGNTGELFF.